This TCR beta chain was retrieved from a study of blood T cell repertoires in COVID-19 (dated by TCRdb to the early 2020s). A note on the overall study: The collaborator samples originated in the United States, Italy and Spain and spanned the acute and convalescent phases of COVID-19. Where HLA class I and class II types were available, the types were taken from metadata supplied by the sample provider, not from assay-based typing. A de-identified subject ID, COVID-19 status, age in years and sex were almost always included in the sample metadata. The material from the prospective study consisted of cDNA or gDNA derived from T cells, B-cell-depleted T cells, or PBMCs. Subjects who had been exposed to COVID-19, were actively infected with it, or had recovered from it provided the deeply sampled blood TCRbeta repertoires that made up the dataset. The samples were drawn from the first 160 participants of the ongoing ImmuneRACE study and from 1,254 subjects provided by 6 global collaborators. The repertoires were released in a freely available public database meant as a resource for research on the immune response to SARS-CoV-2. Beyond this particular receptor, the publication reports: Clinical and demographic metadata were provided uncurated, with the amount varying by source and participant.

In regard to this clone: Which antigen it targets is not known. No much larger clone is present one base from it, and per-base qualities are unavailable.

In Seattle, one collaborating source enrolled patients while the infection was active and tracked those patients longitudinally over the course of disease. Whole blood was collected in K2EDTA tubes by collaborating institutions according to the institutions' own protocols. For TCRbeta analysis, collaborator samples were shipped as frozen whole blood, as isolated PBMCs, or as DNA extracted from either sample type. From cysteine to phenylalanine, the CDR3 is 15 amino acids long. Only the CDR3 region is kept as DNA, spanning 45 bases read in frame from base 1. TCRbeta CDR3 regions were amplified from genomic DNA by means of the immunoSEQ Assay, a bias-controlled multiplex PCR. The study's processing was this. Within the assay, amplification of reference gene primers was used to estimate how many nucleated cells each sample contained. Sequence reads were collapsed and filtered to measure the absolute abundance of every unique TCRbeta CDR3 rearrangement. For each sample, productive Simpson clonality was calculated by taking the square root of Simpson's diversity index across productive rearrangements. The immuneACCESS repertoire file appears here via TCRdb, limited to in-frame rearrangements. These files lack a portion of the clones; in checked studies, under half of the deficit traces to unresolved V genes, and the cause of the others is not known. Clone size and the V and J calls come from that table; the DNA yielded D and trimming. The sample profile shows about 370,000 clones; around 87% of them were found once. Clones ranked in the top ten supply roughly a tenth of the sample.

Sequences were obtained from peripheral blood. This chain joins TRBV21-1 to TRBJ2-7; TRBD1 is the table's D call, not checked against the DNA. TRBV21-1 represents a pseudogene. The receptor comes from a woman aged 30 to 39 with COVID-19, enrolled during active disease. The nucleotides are TGTGCCAGCAGCGGAGGGACAGGGTTATCCTACGAGCAGTACTTC. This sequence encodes CASSGGTGLSYEQYF.